These 14 T cell receptor beta chains share one sample of origin, sequenced in a study of immune characterization of retroperitoneal liposarcoma. One entry per CDR3 protein results from TCRdb running MiXCR on the PCR reads. The sample records about 11,000 distinct CDR3 sequences, approximately 24% being singletons. The specimen was blood. Source of these receptors: a female donor with retroperitoneal liposarcoma.

This clonotype was recorded a few times. The V gene is TRBV7-2, the J gene TRBJ2-5; D possibly corresponds to TRBD1 (5 bases). The J call is uncertain, as TRBJ2-7 better fits the DNA end. Per the germline V gene, CDR1 is SGHTA and CDR2 is FQGNSA. The CDR3 totals 15 residues. CDR3: CASRFRVEAFYEQYF. The CDR3 DNA reads as TGTGCCAGCAGATTCAGGGTTGAGGCTTTCTACGAGCAGTACTTC.

This clonotype was counted only a few times. The chain links TRBV6-1 to TRBJ1-1; D is ambiguous. The germline gives CDR1 MNHNS, CDR2 SASEGT. Trimming left V 2 bases short and J 0 bases short, with 4 bases between. This CDR3 is 13 amino acids long. DNA for the CDR3: TGTGCCAGCAGTGAACAATTGAACACTGAAGCTTTCTTT. Its protein is CASSEQLNTEAFF.

By share, this clonotype ranks as medium-sized. The chain combines TRBV27 with TRBJ2-1, with TRBD2 identical over 7 bases. V dropped 3 bases and J dropped 10; count of bases not matched to a gene: 15. The germline CDR1 and CDR2 sequences are MNHEY and SMNVEV (reference sequence). The CDR3 loop spans 16 amino acids. The CDR3 reads CASSLVASGGLIEQFF. CDR3 DNA: TGTGCCAGCAGTTTGGTGGCGTCGGGGGGATTGATAGAGCAGTTCTTC.

The table lists this clonotype with a few counts. The V call is TRBV5-1, the J call TRBJ2-1; D is undetermined. The tail of the sequence fits TRBJ2-7 better, so the J call may be wrong. The CDR3 has 15 residues. CDR1 SGHRS and CDR2 YFSETQ come from the germline V gene. The CDR3 bases are TGCGCCAGCAGCTTGGAGGCAGCCGCATACAATGAGCAGTACTTC. It specifies CASSLEAAAYNEQYF.

This chain uses TRBV4-1 with TRBJ2-1; tentative D call: TRBD2 (6 bases). CDR3 length: 18 residues. Between the trimmed V and J ends, which lost 0 bases and 8 bases, there was a span of 23 bases. Per germline, CDR1 MGHRA and CDR2 YSYEKL. DNA for the CDR3: TGCGCCAGCAGCCAAGATTTTGAGACTAGAGGGAAGTATTATGAGCAGTTCTTC. It yields the protein CASSQDFETRGKYYEQFF.

This sequence joins TRBV6-8 and TRBJ1-2, with unresolved D. This CDR3 has 12 amino acids. Per the germline V gene, CDR1 is MNHGY and CDR2 is SAAAGT. V was trimmed by 7 bases and J by 10 bases, leaving 16 bases between them. The CDR3, as DNA: TGTGCCAGCACCCGGTGGGTTTTTGACTACACCTTC. It is translated as CASTRWVFDYTF.

This clonotype was seen only a few times. The chain carries TRBV6-2 or TRBV6-3 and TRBJ2-3; unclear D gene. Per germline, CDR1 MNHEY and CDR2 SVGEGT. The CDR3 runs to 15 residues. V was pared by 5 bases and J by 0 bases, with 12 bases between. CDR3 bases: TGTGCCAGCAGTACGCAGGCAACTAGCACAGATACGCAGTATTTT. Its translation is CASSTQATSTDTQYF.

A few counts support this clonotype. The chain has TRBV6-4 and TRBJ2-1; D may be TRBD1 or TRBD2 (7 bases each). Trimming took off 4 bases at V and 5 bases at J, with 12 bases between the two ends. Germline-derived CDR1 and CDR2 are MRHNA and SNTAGT. CDR3 length: 14 amino acids. CDR3 sequence reads: CASSAGGEHNEQFF. The CDR3 bases are TGTGCCAGCAGTGCAGGGGGGGAACACAATGAGCAGTTCTTC.

This clonotype was seen more than once but under ten times. The CDR3 nucleotides read TGTGCCAGCAGTTTCGGAGGTAATTCACCCCTCCACTTT. Its translation is CASSFGGNSPLHF. The chain combines TRBV27 with TRBJ1-6; D gene uncertain. The germline V gene encodes CDR1 MNHEY and CDR2 SMNVEV (reference sequence). The CDR3 is 13 residues long. V gave up 3 bases and J gave up 6 bases, with 6 bases separating them.

The chain combines TRBV5-6 with TRBJ1-1; 7 bases line up with TRBD1. Germline assignment: CDR1 SGHDT and CDR2 YYEEEE. The junction had 8 bases not matched to a gene; V was cut back by 5 bases and J by 1 base. CDR3 length: 15 residues. CDR3 in amino acids: CASRGTGAQNTEAFF. In nucleotides, the CDR3 is TGTGCCAGCAGGGGTACAGGGGCCCAGAACACTGAAGCTTTCTTT.

This clonotype was counted many times. A read error is possible here, since a much larger clone lies one base away. V gene TRBV11-3 combines with J gene TRBJ2-5; 7 nucleotides align to TRBD1. The CDR3 is made up of 14 amino acids. V shed 5 bases and J 11 bases; nucleotides not matched to a gene: 14. Germline V gene sequence: CDR1 SGHNT, CDR2 YENEEA. The CDR3 nucleotides are TGTGCCAGCAGCCGGGGACAGTCCTACAATGAGCAGTACTTC. Translation: CASSRGQSYNEQYF.

The rearrangement uses TRBV7-2 and TRBJ2-3; 8 nucleotides agree with TRBD1. V shed 2 bases, J shed 1 base, and the junction held 2 bases outside the gene matches. The CDR3 sequence is 15 residues long. Germline CDR1 SGHTA, CDR2 FQGNSA. The CDR3, as DNA: TGTGCCAGCAGCTTATTCAGGGGGCGCACAGATACGCAGTATTTT. It translates to CASSLFRGRTDTQYF.

Within the sample, this clonotype is medium-sized. This rearrangement joins TRBV6-1 to TRBJ2-1, with D perhaps matching TRBD2 (6 bases). The CDR3 length is 16 residues. Germline CDR1 is MNHNS and CDR2 is SASEGT. V was pared by 5 bases and J by 7 bases, with 21 bases between. CDR3 sequence (DNA): TGTGCCAGCAGTCGGCGGGAAGCTGGGCTTGAGAATGAGCAGTTCTTC. As protein: CASSRREAGLENEQFF.

As regards this clonotype: The germline gene is not matched at one end of the junction; a read error may be the cause. This chain uses TRBV6-1 with TRBJ2-3, with D possibly being TRBD1 (6 bases). The CDR3 has 16 residues. Germline V CDR1 and CDR2: MNHNS, SASEGT. The CDR3 loop reads CASTKGQGSSYNERFF. For the CDR3, the DNA is TGTGCCAGCACAAAGGGGCAGGGGAGCTCCTACAATGAGCGGTTCTTT.